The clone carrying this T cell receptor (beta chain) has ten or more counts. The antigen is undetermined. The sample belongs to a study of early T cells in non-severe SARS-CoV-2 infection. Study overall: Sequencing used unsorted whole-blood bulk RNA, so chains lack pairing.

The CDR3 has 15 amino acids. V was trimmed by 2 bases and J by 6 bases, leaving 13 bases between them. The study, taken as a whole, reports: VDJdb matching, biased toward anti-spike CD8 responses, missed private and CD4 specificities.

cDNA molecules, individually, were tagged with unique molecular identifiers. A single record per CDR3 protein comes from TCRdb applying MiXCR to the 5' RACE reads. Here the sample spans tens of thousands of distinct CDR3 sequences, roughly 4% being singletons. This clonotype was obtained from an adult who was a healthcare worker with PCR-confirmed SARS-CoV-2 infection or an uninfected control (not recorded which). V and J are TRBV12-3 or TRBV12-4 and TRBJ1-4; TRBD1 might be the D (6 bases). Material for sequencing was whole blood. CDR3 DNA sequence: TGTGCCAGCAGTTTATATAGAGGGGGGGATGAAAAACTGTTTTTT. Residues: CASSLYRGGDEKLFF.